Included here is one TCR beta chain sequence, with context. The data were obtained in a study of blood T cell repertoires in COVID-19. Whole-study context: The study drew acute and convalescent COVID-19 samples from the United States, Italy and Spain. Sources were T cells, B-cell-depleted T cells, or PBMCs; the material itself was cDNA or gDNA.

Under the authors' procedure: The authors estimated nucleated cell counts from reference gene primer amplification. Clones were sequenced by immunoSEQ multiplex PCR, and TCRdb holds only the in-frame ones, with some missing. The V and J calls and clone size come from that table; D and trimming were worked out from the DNA. This table holds about 63,000 clones, around 79% found once. This clonotype originated in a human donor in a cohort sampled during active COVID-19. Source material: peripheral blood.

The CDR3 DNA reads as TGTGCCAGCAGCTTACCTTTCGATGGTCTAGGCAATCAGCCCCAGCATTTT. Translation: CASSLPFDGLGNQPQHF. V and J are TRBV7-2 and TRBJ1-5; D uncertain. V was shortened by 2 bases and J by 2 bases, with 16 bases between the two germline ends. Germline V CDR1 and CDR2: SGHTA, FQGNSA. This CDR3 region has 17 residues.